The rows below give T cell receptor beta chains drawn from one sample of a study of beta chain features in type 1 diabetes. Here immunoSEQ multiplex PCR was the method, and the copy in TCRdb shows in-frame clones only, minus some. The sample records roughly 230,000 clones, around 10% being singletons. Sequences were obtained from naive CD4+ T cells from blood. The source is a woman aged 18-30 years in good health. Each CDR3 is given with its conserved first and last residue. D genes are given only for firm matches. Some rows have no size entry. The others give once, few or many, or a class for an expanded clone.

D: TRBD1; V: TRBV7-2; size: few; J: TRBJ1-2; CDR3: CASSGDRHYGYTF; DNA: TGTGCCAGCAGCGGGGACAGGCACTATGGCTACACCTTC
D: TRBD2; V: TRBV7-9; size: few; J: TRBJ2-1; CDR3: CASSQGLAGGRIYNEQFF; DNA: TGTGCCAGCAGTCAAGGACTAGCGGGAGGAAGAATCTACAATGAGCAGTTCTTC
D: .; V: TRBV28; size: .; J: TRBJ2-7; CDR3: CASSESSYEQYF; DNA: TGTGCCAGCAGCGAGAGCTCCTACGAGCAGTACTTC
D: TRBD1; V: TRBV5-1; size: .; J: TRBJ1-1; CDR3: CASSPTGLNTEAFF; DNA: TGCGCCAGCAGCCCGACAGGGTTAAACACTGAAGCTTTCTTT
D: .; V: TRBV7-9; size: .; J: TRBJ2-1; CDR3: CASSLTGSGGGEQFF; DNA: TGTGCCAGCAGCTTAACGGGATCGGGCGGTGGTGAGCAGTTCTTC
D: .; V: TRBV9; size: few; J: TRBJ1-3; CDR3: CASSVGQGPGNTIYF; DNA: TGTGCCAGCAGCGTTGGCCAGGGCCCTGGAAACACCATATATTTT
D: .; V: TRBV11-2; size: .; J: TRBJ2-2; CDR3: CASSLGGNTGELFF; DNA: TGTGCCAGCAGCTTAGGCGGGAACACCGGGGAGCTGTTTTTT
D: TRBD2; V: TRBV28; size: .; J: TRBJ2-3; CDR3: CASSPTTSGRAPQYF; DNA: TGTGCCAGCAGCCCCACTACTAGCGGGCGGGCCCCGCAGTATTTT
D: .; V: TRBV7-9; size: few; J: TRBJ1-2; CDR3: CASSLAMGRNLRNGYTF; DNA: TGTGCCAGCAGCTTAGCTATGGGGCGGAATCTTCGGAATGGCTACACCTTC
D: TRBD1; V: TRBV6-4; size: few; J: TRBJ1-6; CDR3: CAGDSSYNSPLHF; DNA: TGTGCCGGGGACAGCTCCTATAATTCACCCCTCCACTTT
D: .; V: TRBV9; size: few; J: TRBJ2-3; CDR3: CASSVGAGGDTQYF; DNA: TGTGCCAGCAGCGTAGGTGCCGGCGGAGATACGCAGTATTTT
D: .; V: TRBV28; size: few; J: TRBJ2-5; CDR3: CASRQGQETQYF; DNA: TGTGCCAGCAGGCAGGGTCAAGAGACCCAGTACTTC
D: TRBD2; V: TRBV14; size: few; J: TRBJ2-1; CDR3: CASSQGGLAANEQFF; DNA: TGTGCCAGCAGCCAAGGGGGACTAGCTGCGAATGAGCAGTTCTTC
D: .; V: TRBV6-5; size: .; J: TRBJ2-1; CDR3: CASTLRGSRNEQFF; DNA: TGTGCCAGCACCCTACGAGGTAGTCGTAATGAGCAGTTCTTC
D: TRBD1; V: TRBV7-8; size: few; J: TRBJ1-4; CDR3: CASSSNRRQGDEKLFF; DNA: TGTGCCAGCAGCTCCAACAGGAGACAGGGTGATGAAAAACTGTTTTTT
D: TRBD2; V: TRBV9; size: .; J: TRBJ2-5; CDR3: CASSGTSGGAGQETQYF; DNA: TGTGCCAGCAGCGGGACTAGCGGGGGGGCGGGGCAAGAGACCCAGTACTTC
D: .; V: TRBV5-1; size: few; J: TRBJ2-4; CDR3: CASSPVGGNIQYF; DNA: TGCGCCAGCAGCCCCGTAGGAGGAAACATTCAGTACTTC
D: TRBD2; V: TRBV6-6; size: .; J: TRBJ2-5; CDR3: CASSPGLGLETQYF; DNA: TGTGCCAGCAGTCCCGGACTAGGGCTCGAGACCCAGTACTTC
D: TRBD1; V: TRBV7-9; size: .; J: TRBJ2-3; CDR3: CASSLYRGRTDTQYF; DNA: TGTGCCAGCAGCTTGTACAGGGGGCGGACAGATACGCAGTATTTT
D: .; V: TRBV6-1; size: few; J: TRBJ1-4; CDR3: CASNLRGQTNEKLFF; DNA: TGTGCCAGCAACCTCCGAGGACAGACCAATGAAAAACTGTTTTTT
D: .; V: TRBV5-6; size: .; J: TRBJ1-1; CDR3: CASSLPQPMNTEAFF; DNA: TGTGCCAGCAGCTTACCACAGCCGATGAACACTGAAGCTTTCTTT
D: .; V: TRBV6-5; size: .; J: TRBJ2-7; CDR3: CASSYVSGYEQYF; DNA: TGTGCCAGCAGTTACGTTAGCGGCTACGAGCAGTACTTC
D: TRBD1; V: TRBV9; size: few; J: TRBJ2-7; CDR3: CASSVESRPGAGQGSEQYF; DNA: TGTGCCAGCAGCGTAGAATCCCGCCCCGGGGCGGGACAGGGATCCGAGCAGTACTTC
D: TRBD1; V: TRBV19; size: few; J: TRBJ2-7; CDR3: CASSIGTGRAYEQYF; DNA: TGTGCCAGTAGTATCGGGACAGGACGGGCCTACGAGCAGTACTTC
D: .; V: TRBV30; size: .; J: TRBJ1-5; CDR3: CAESGGRNQPQHF; DNA: TGTGCCGAATCGGGAGGTCGGAATCAGCCCCAGCATTTT
D: TRBD1; V: TRBV15; size: few; J: TRBJ2-1; CDR3: CATSREDRAYNEQFF; DNA: TGTGCCACCAGCAGGGAGGACAGGGCCTACAATGAGCAGTTCTTC
D: .; V: TRBV5-1; size: few; J: TRBJ2-3; CDR3: CASSLGTGTDTQYF; DNA: TGCGCCAGCAGCTTGGGGACAGGCACAGATACGCAGTATTTT
D: .; V: TRBV2; size: few; J: TRBJ2-3; CDR3: CASKQEMGGTQYF; DNA: TGTGCCAGCAAACAGGAAATGGGTGGCACGCAGTATTTT
D: TRBD2; V: TRBV9; size: .; J: TRBJ2-3; CDR3: CASSRELAGGTQYF; DNA: TGTGCCAGCAGCCGAGAACTAGCGGGAGGAACGCAGTATTTT
D: .; V: TRBV19; size: .; J: TRBJ1-5; CDR3: CATTPRAGRNQPQHF; DNA: TGTGCCACCACACCCAGGGCCGGGCGCAATCAGCCCCAGCATTTT
D: TRBD1; V: TRBV27; size: .; J: TRBJ1-5; CDR3: CASRGGQLNQPQHF; DNA: TGTGCCAGCAGGGGGGGACAGCTTAATCAGCCCCAGCATTTT
D: .; V: TRBV7-2; size: many; J: TRBJ2-7; CDR3: CASSSPSSYEQYF; DNA: TGTGCCAGCAGCTCCCCGAGCTCCTACGAGCAGTACTTC
D: TRBD1; V: TRBV18; size: few; J: TRBJ2-5; CDR3: CASSRQTGETQYF; DNA: TGTGCCAGCTCGCGACAGACAGGGGAGACCCAGTACTTC
D: TRBD2; V: TRBV5-1; size: few; J: TRBJ2-1; CDR3: CASSLPASGSPQFF; DNA: TGCGCCAGCAGCTTGCCGGCTAGCGGGAGTCCGCAGTTCTTC
D: TRBD2; V: TRBV6-1; size: .; J: TRBJ2-1; CDR3: CASSPSSGVALGQFF; DNA: TGTGCCAGCAGCCCTTCTAGCGGGGTAGCCCTGGGGCAGTTCTTC
D: TRBD1; V: TRBV7-9; size: .; J: TRBJ2-7; CDR3: CASSLVGGQGTYEQYF; DNA: TGTGCCAGCAGCTTAGTGGGCGGACAGGGGACCTACGAGCAGTACTTC
D: .; V: TRBV5-1; size: .; J: TRBJ1-4; CDR3: CASSRGTPGTNEKLFF; DNA: TGCGCCAGCAGCAGAGGGACTCCGGGCACTAATGAAAAACTGTTTTTT
D: .; V: TRBV7-9; size: many; J: TRBJ2-1; CDR3: CASSLATGEQFF; DNA: TGTGCCAGCAGCTTAGCAACGGGTGAGCAGTTCTTC
D: TRBD2; V: TRBV2; size: few; J: TRBJ2-1; CDR3: CASSEGLAGGDEQFF; DNA: TGTGCCAGCAGTGAAGGCCTAGCGGGGGGCGATGAGCAGTTCTTC
D: .; V: TRBV2; size: few; J: TRBJ1-1; CDR3: CASSLSGARLTEAFF; DNA: TGTGCCAGCAGTCTCTCAGGGGCGCGGTTGACTGAAGCTTTCTTT
D: TRBD2; V: TRBV6-1; size: few; J: TRBJ2-3; CDR3: CASSERASGSGRAGDTQYF; DNA: TGTGCCAGCAGTGAAAGGGCGAGTGGTAGCGGGAGGGCCGGAGATACGCAGTATTTT
D: TRBD2; V: TRBV10-3; size: few; J: TRBJ2-3; CDR3: CAISDGGSATDTQYF; DNA: TGTGCCATCAGTGACGGCGGGAGTGCCACAGATACGCAGTATTTT
D: TRBD1; V: TRBV2; size: .; J: TRBJ2-7; CDR3: CASSVEQGAFEQYF; DNA: TGTGCCAGCAGTGTCGAACAGGGGGCATTCGAGCAGTACTTC
D: .; V: TRBV10-3; size: few; J: TRBJ2-7; CDR3: CAISESGLGEQYF; DNA: TGTGCCATCAGTGAGTCGGGGCTGGGCGAGCAGTACTTC
D: .; V: TRBV2; size: many; J: TRBJ2-3; CDR3: CASSEGPGLDTQYF; DNA: TGTGCCAGCAGTGAAGGGCCGGGACTAGATACGCAGTATTTT
D: .; V: TRBV9; size: .; J: TRBJ2-5; CDR3: CASSVGGVEGETQYF; DNA: TGTGCCAGCAGCGTAGGTGGGGTGGAGGGAGAGACCCAGTACTTC
D: TRBD2; V: TRBV11-2; size: few; J: TRBJ2-3; CDR3: CASSSLSGSTDTQYF; DNA: TGTGCCAGCAGCTCCCTTAGCGGGAGCACAGATACGCAGTATTTT
D: TRBD2; V: TRBV10-3; size: .; J: TRBJ2-5; CDR3: CAISESTPSGGVKETQYF; DNA: TGTGCCATCAGTGAGTCGACTCCTAGCGGGGGGGTAAAAGAGACCCAGTACTTC
D: .; V: TRBV5-1; size: few; J: TRBJ1-1; CDR3: CASSTPPGTEAFF; DNA: TGCGCCAGCAGCACGCCCCCCGGCACTGAAGCTTTCTTT
D: TRBD2; V: TRBV9; size: few; J: TRBJ2-1; CDR3: CASSPSGRRNEQFF; DNA: TGTGCCAGCAGCCCCAGCGGGAGAAGGAATGAGCAGTTCTTC
D: TRBD1; V: TRBV5-1; size: .; J: TRBJ2-4; CDR3: CASSMDRAAKNIQYF; DNA: TGCGCCAGCAGCATGGACAGGGCCGCCAAAAACATTCAGTACTTC